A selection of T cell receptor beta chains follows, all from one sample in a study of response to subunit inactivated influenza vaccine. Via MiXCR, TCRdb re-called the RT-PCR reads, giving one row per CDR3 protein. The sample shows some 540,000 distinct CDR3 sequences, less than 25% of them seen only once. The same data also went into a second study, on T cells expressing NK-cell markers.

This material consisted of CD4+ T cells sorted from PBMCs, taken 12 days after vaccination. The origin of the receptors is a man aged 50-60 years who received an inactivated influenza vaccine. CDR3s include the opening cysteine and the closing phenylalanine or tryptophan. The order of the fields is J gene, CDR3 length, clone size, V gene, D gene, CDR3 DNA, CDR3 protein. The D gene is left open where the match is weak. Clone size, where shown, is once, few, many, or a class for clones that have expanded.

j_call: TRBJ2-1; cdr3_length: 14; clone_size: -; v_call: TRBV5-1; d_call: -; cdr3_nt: TGCGCCAGCAGCTTGGTTTGGGAGGACAATGAGCAGTTCTTC; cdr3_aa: CASSLVWEDNEQFF
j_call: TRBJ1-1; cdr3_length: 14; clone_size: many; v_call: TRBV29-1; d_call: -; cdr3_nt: TGCAGCGTTGCCAGGGCGACCCCGAACACTGAAGCTTTCTTT; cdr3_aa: CSVARATPNTEAFF
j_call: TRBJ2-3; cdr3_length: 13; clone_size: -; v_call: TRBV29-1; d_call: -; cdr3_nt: TGCAGCGTTGATTCCCCGGGAGCAGATACGCAGTATTTT; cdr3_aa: CSVDSPGADTQYF
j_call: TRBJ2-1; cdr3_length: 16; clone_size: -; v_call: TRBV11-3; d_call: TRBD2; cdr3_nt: TGTGCCAGCAGCTCAGGGACTAGCGGGAGGGCCTCGGAGCAGTTCTTC; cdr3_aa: CASSSGTSGRASEQFF
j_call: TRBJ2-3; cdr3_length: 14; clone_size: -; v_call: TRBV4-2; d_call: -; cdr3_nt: TGTGCCAGCAGCCAAGTGTCGGGGCCAGATACGCAGTATTTT; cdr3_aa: CASSQVSGPDTQYF
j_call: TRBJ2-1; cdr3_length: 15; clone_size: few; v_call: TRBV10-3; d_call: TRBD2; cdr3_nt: TGTGCCATCAGAGCCACTAGCGGAGGAAACAATGAGCAGTTCTTC; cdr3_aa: CAIRATSGGNNEQFF
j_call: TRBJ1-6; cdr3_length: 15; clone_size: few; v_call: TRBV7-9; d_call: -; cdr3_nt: TGTGCCAGCAGCCCCCGTCTGGGAAGTAATTCACCCCTCCACTTT; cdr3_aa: CASSPRLGSNSPLHF
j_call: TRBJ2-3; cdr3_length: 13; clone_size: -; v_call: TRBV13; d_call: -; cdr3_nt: TGTGCCAGCAGCTTCAGGGCTAGGGATACGCAGTATTTT; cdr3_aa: CASSFRARDTQYF
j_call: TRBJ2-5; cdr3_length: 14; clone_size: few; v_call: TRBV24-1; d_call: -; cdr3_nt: TGTGCCACCAGTGATTCAGGGCAGCAAGAGACCCAGTACTTC; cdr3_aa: CATSDSGQQETQYF
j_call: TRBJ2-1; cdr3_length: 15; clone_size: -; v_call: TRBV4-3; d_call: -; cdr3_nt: TGCGCCAGCAGCCAAGATCGGCTCTCCCGGGGTGAGCAGTTCTTC; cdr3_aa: CASSQDRLSRGEQFF
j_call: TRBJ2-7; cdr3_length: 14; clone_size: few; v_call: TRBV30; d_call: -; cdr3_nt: TGTGCCTGGAGCGGACAACAGGGAGGCTACGAGCAGTACTTC; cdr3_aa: CAWSGQQGGYEQYF
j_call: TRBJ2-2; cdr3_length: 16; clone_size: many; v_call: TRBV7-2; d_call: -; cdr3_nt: TGTGCCAGCAGACGCCGGGGCGGGGTTGACACCGGGGAGCTGTTTTTT; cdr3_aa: CASRRRGGVDTGELFF
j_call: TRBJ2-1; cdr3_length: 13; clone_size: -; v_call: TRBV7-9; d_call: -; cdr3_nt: TGTGCCAGCAGCCTATCGACTCTCAGTGAGCAGTTCTTC; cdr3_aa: CASSLSTLSEQFF
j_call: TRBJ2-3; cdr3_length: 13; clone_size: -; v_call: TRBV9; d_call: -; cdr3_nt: TGTGCCAGCAGCCCCACCCAACTAGATACGCAGTATTTT; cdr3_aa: CASSPTQLDTQYF
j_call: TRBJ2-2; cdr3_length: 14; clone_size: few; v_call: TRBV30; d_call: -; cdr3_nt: TGTGCCTGGAAAGAGGGAACGAACACCGGGGAGCTGTTTTTT; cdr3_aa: CAWKEGTNTGELFF
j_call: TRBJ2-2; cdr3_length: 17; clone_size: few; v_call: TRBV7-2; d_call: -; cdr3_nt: TGTGCCAGCAGCTTAGGATCAGGCAGGGACTTTTCCGGGGAGCTGTTTTTT; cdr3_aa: CASSLGSGRDFSGELFF
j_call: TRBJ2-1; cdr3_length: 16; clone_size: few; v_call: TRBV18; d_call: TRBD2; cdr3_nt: TGTGCCAGCTCAACGGGACTAGCGGGATCCCACAATGAGCAGTTCTTC; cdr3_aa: CASSTGLAGSHNEQFF
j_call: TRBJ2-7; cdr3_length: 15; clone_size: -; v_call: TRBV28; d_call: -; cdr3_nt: TGTGCCAGCAGCTCCCACGGGGGCGCGAACTACGAGCAGTACTTC; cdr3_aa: CASSSHGGANYEQYF
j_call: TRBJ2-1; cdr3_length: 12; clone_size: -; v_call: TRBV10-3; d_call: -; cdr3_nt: TGTGCCATCAGTGGAGTGAACAATGAGCAGTTCTTC; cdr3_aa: CAISGVNNEQFF
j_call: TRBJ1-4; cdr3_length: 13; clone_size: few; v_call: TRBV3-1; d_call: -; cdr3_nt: TGTGCCAGCAGGGTTCGGGCTAATGAAAAACTGTTTTTT; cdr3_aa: CASRVRANEKLFF
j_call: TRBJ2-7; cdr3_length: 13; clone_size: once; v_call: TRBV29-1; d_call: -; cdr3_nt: TGCAGCGTTGAAGGCCATACAGGTTACGAGCAGTACTTC; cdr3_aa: CSVEGHTGYEQYF
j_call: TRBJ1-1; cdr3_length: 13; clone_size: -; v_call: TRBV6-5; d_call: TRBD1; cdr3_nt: TGTGCCAGCAGTCTCAACCGGGACAGGGGTGATTTCTTT; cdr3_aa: CASSLNRDRGDFF
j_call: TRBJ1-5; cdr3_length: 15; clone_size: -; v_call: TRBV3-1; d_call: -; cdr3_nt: TGTGCCAGCAGCCAAGTCGGAGGGAACAATCAGCCCCAGCATTTT; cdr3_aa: CASSQVGGNNQPQHF
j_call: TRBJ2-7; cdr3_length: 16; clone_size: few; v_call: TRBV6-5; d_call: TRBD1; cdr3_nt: TGTGCCAGCAGTTACTCAGGCAGGGGGATCTCCTACGAGCAGTACTTC; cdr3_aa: CASSYSGRGISYEQYF
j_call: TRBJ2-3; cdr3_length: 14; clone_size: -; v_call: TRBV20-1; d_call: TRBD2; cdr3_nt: TGCAGTGCTAAGGTAGCGGGACGCACAGATACGCAGTATTTT; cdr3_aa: CSAKVAGRTDTQYF
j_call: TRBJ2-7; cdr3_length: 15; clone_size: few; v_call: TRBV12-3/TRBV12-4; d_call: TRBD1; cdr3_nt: TGTGCCAGCAGTTCCCCGGGACAGGGCCACTACGAGCAGTACTTC; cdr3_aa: CASSSPGQGHYEQYF
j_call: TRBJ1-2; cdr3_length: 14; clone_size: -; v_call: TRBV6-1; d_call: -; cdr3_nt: TGTGCCAGCACCTCCCATCCTCCAAGGGGTGGCTACACCTTC; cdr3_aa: CASTSHPPRGGYTF
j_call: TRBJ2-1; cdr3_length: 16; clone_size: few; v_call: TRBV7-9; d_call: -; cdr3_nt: TGTGCCAGCACCGACTACCCCCAGGGAGTCTACAATGAGCAGTTCTTC; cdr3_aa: CASTDYPQGVYNEQFF
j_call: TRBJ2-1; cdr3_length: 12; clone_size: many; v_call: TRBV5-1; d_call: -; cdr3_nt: TGCGCCAGCAGCTCCACTAGGGATGAGCAGTTCTTC; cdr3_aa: CASSSTRDEQFF
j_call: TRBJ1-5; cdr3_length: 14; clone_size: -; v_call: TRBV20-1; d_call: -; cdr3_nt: TGCAGTGCCCTGGCGGGGGCCGGCAATCAGCCCCAGCATTTT; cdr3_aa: CSALAGAGNQPQHF
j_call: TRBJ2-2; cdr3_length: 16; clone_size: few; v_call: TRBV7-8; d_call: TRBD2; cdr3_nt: TGTGCCAGCAGCCCCAGGACTAGCGGGGGCACCGGGGAGCTGTTTTTT; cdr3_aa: CASSPRTSGGTGELFF
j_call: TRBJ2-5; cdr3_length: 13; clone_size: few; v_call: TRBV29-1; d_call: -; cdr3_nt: TGCAGCGTGACTCGAGGAAGTCTTTGGACCCAGTACTTC; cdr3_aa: CSVTRGSLWTQYF
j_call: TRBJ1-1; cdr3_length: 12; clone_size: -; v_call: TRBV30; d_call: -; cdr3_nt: TGTGCCTGGGGTCTCAGGGTGACTGAAGCTTTCTTT; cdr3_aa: CAWGLRVTEAFF
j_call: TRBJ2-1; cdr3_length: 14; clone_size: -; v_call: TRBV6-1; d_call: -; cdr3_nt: TGTGCCAGCAGACGACGGGGAAAATACAATGAGCAGTTCTTC; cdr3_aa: CASRRRGKYNEQFF
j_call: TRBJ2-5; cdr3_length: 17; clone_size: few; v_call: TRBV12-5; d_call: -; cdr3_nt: TGTGCTAGTGCCACCCTACCGGGGCGGCTGAAGATTGGGACCCAGTACTTC; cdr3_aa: CASATLPGRLKIGTQYF
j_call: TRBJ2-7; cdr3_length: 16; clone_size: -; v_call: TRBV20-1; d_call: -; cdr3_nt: TGCAGTGCTAGAGACAGGCGCGGGACCGGGGGATACGAGCAGTACTTC; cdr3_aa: CSARDRRGTGGYEQYF
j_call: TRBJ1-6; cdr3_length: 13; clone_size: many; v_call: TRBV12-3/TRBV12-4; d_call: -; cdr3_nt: TGTGCCAGCAGGGCCACAATAGCTTCACCCCTCCACTTT; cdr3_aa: CASRATIASPLHF
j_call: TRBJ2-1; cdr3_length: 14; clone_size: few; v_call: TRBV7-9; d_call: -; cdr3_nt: TGTGCCAGCAGCTTAGACACATCCTACAATGAGCAGTTCTTC; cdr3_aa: CASSLDTSYNEQFF
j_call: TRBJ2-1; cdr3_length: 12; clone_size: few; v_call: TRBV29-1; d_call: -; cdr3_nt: TGCAGCGTTGAACAGGGCAGCAATGAGCAGTTCTTC; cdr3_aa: CSVEQGSNEQFF
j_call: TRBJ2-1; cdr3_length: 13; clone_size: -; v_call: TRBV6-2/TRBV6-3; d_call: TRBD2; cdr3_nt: TGTGCCAGCAGTTACTCGGGCGGGAGGGCCCGGTTCTTC; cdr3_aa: CASSYSGGRARFF
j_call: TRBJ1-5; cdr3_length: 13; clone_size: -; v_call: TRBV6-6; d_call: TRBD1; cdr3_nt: TGTGCCAGCGGGACACAGGGGGCTCAGCCCCAGCATTTT; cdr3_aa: CASGTQGAQPQHF
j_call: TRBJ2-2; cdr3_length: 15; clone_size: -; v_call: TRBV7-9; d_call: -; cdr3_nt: TGTGCCAGCAGCTTAGCCCCGGGGGTCCCCGGGGAGCTGTTTTTT; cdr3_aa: CASSLAPGVPGELFF
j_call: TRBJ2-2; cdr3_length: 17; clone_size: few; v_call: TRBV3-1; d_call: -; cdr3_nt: TGTGCCAGCAGCCCGAGATGGGGGGCTTATAGTGCCGGGGAGCTGTTTTTT; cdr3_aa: CASSPRWGAYSAGELFF
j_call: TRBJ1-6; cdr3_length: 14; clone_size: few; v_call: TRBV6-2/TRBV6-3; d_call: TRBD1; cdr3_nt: TGTGCCAGCAGTTACACAGGGGGAAATTCACCCCTCCACTTT; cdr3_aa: CASSYTGGNSPLHF
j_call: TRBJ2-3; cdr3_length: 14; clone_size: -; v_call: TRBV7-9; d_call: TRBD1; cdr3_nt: TGTGCCAGCAGCCCGCCGGGACAGACAGATACGCAGTATTTT; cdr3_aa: CASSPPGQTDTQYF
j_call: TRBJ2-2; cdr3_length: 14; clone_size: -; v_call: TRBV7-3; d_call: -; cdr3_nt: TGTGCCAGCAGCCACTCCTCGAACACCGGGGAGCTGTTTTTT; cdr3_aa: CASSHSSNTGELFF
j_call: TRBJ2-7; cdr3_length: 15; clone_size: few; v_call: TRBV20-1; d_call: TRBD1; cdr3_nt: TGCAGTGCTAGAGCCCTCGACAGGGGGTCCCACGAGCAGTACTTC; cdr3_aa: CSARALDRGSHEQYF
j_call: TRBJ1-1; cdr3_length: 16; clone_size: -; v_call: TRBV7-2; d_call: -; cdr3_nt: TGTGCCAGCAGCTCCGCCGGGACGGCCCTGAACACTGAAGCTTTCTTT; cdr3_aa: CASSSAGTALNTEAFF